This paragraph reports one T cell receptor (beta chain). Its antigen is undetermined. With a J-beta primer mix and a sample-barcoded 5' primer, a second PCR ran roughly 6 to 11 cycles. Sequencing of every sample gave 2.5 million or more CDR3-containing paired-end reads. TCRdb passed the 5' RACE reads through MiXCR, listing each CDR3 protein once. The table lists nearly 1 million distinct CDR3 sequences, roughly 51% of them singletons, with about a fifth in the top ten. This entry is derived from a study of blood T cells in healthy people across ages. Findings of the study overall: Not knowing donor CMV status may have confounded expanded clonotype changes. More naive CD4+ cells and higher diversity marked long-lived donors relative to aged donors.

Trimming took off 4 bases at V and 8 bases at J, with 11 bases between the two ends. The CDR3 contains 13 residues. Germline V CDR1 and CDR2: KGHSH, LQKENI. Each sample yielded at least 7 million isolated PBMCs. The TCR comes from a woman aged 55-70 years in good health. The sequenced sample was blood. The chain recombines TRBV18 with TRBJ1-4, with D perhaps TRBD1 (6 bases). CDR3 loop: CASSRAGDEKLFF. Here the CDR3 DNA reads TGTGCCAGCTCACGGGCAGGGGACGAAAAACTGTTTTTT.